The 12 T cell receptor beta chains below all came from one sample that was sequenced in a study of T cell repertoires in cytomegalovirus infection (dated by TCRdb to between 2018 and 2021). TCRdb records Illumina HiSeq 1500 as the sequencer. The public reads were reprocessed in TCRdb via fastp at Q25 and MiXCR, keeping in-frame beta chains. Entries are consolidated by CDR3 protein sequence, retaining the most common genes and DNA. This sample comprises more than 400,000 distinct CDR3 sequences, roughly 29% of them detected only once. The ten largest make up 13% of the sample. The specimen sequenced was PBMCs. The receptors derive from a human donor in good health (CMV status not recorded). Some clones in this sample may be carry-over from other donors' samples.

This clonotype was recorded a few times. This chain joins TRBV7-2 and TRBJ2-2, with D perhaps TRBD2 (6 bases). Germline loops: CDR1 SGHTA, CDR2 FQGNSA. The CDR3 consists of 14 residues. The V end lost 5 bases, the J end lost 6 bases, and 13 bases lay between the germline ends. The CDR3 here is CASSATSASGELFF. Written as DNA, the CDR3 is TGTGCCAGCAGCGCGACTAGTGCTTCCGGGGAGCTGTTTTTT.

In this sample, this clonotype turned up many times. The rearrangement joins TRBV7-2 to TRBJ2-1, with 8 bases lining up with TRBD2. The germline gives CDR1 SGHTA, CDR2 FQGNSA. The CDR3 runs 15 residues. V dropped 6 bases and J dropped 0; count of bases not matched to a gene: 4. This chain's CDR3 is CASRSGTSSYNEQFF. CDR3 bases: TGTGCCAGCAGGTCCGGGACTAGCTCCTACAATGAGCAGTTCTTC.

This chain uses TRBV5-6 with TRBJ1-2; D unclear. Trimming stripped 6 bases from V and 2 bases from J, with 11 bases between. From germline, CDR1 is SGHDT and CDR2 YYEEEE. The CDR3 extends over 13 amino acids. The CDR3 bases are TGTGCCAGCAAACTGGACTCGAACTATGGCTACACCTTC. This gives the protein CASKLDSNYGYTF. Drawing the rest from reference TRBV5-6 and TRBJ1-2, the complete variable domain is DAGVTQSPTHLIKTRGQQVTLRCSPKSGHDTVSWYQQALGQGPQFIFQYYEEEERQRGNFPDRFSGHQFPNYSSELNVNALLLGDSALYLCASKLDSNYGYTFGSGTRLTVV.

The chain carries TRBV20-1 and TRBJ2-7; a weak D match, TRBD1 (6 bases). The V and J ends lost 3 bases and 2 bases respectively, with 11 bases between them. Germline loops: CDR1 DFQATT, CDR2 SNEGSKA (reference sequence). This CDR3 region has 13 residues. Written as DNA, the CDR3 is TGCAGTGCTAGCAGGGGCATCGCCTACGAGCAGTACTTC. Amino acids: CSASRGIAYEQYF.

The chain couples TRBV3-1 to TRBJ2-5; the D gene is possibly TRBD2 (6 bases). The germline V gene has CDR1 LGHDT and CDR2 YNNKEL (reference sequence). This CDR3 region has 15 residues. V was trimmed by 1 base and J by 5 bases, leaving 14 bases between them. The CDR3 protein is CASSQVPRRGETQYF. The CDR3, as DNA: TGTGCCAGCAGCCAAGTCCCGCGTCGGGGGGAGACCCAGTACTTC.

The CDR3 DNA is TGTGCCAGCAGCTATCGGACAGGGGAGGGCACAGATACGCAGTATTTT. Translating gives CASSYRTGEGTDTQYF. The chain has TRBV7-9 and TRBJ2-3, with TRBD1 matching 9 bases. This CDR3 contains 16 residues. From germline, CDR1 is SEHNR and CDR2 FQNEAQ (reference sequence). Trimming took 4 bases from V and 1 from J; bases not matched to a gene: 6.

The chain joins TRBV4-1 to TRBJ2-7; 12 bases align to TRBD2. The CDR3 has 16 amino acids. The trim removed 2 bases at V and 5 bases at J, leaving 7 bases unmatched. The germline CDR1 and CDR2 sequences are MGHRA and YSYEKL. The CDR3 nucleotides read TGCGCCAGCAGCCAACCGACTAGCGGGAGTAAGAACGAGCAGTACTTC. Its translation: CASSQPTSGSKNEQYF.

The chain uses TRBV7-2 and TRBJ2-7; TRBD2 is a possible D gene (6 bases). The germline gives CDR1 SGHTA, CDR2 FQGNSA. The CDR3 is 15 residues long. V dropped 3 bases and J dropped 4 bases, with 16 bases sitting between them. The CDR3 here is CASSFDGTGLYEQYF. CDR3 bases: TGTGCCAGCAGCTTCGACGGGACTGGTTTATACGAGCAGTACTTC. Looking up the rest from reference TRBV7-2 and TRBJ2-7 gives the full variable domain: GAGVSQSPSNKVTEKGKDVELRCDPISGHTALYWYRQSLGQGLEFLIYFQGNSAPDKSGLPSDRFSAERTGGSVSTLTIQRTQQEDSAVYLCASSFDGTGLYEQYFGPGTRLTVT.

In this sample, this clonotype turned up many times. CDR3 coding DNA: TGTGCCAGCAGCTTAACGGGGGCGGGAGGGCCTGGAGAGCAGTACTTC. The encoded protein is CASSLTGAGGPGEQYF. The V gene is TRBV7-3, the J gene TRBJ2-7; 9 positions match TRBD2. The CDR3 spans 16 residues. The trim removed 0 bases at V and 7 bases at J, leaving 10 bases unmatched. Germline CDR1 reads SGHTA; CDR2 reads FQGTGA.

This clonotype was recorded many times. The V gene is TRBV10-1, the J gene TRBJ2-3; D is unresolved. Germline CDR1 WNHNN, CDR2 SYGVQD (reference sequence). V was pared by 4 bases and J by 4 bases, with 15 bases between. The CDR3 sequence is 15 residues long. CDR3 sequence: CASSARVGLADTQYF. The CDR3 coding sequence is TGCGCCAGCAGTGCTCGAGTGGGTCTTGCAGATACGCAGTATTTT.

The sample holds a few counts of this clonotype. The V and J genes are TRBV7-2 and TRBJ2-7; D is unresolved. The CDR3 is made up of 12 amino acids. Germline lookup yields CDR1 SGHTA and CDR2 FQGNSA. The V end was cut by 5 bases, the J end by 6 bases, with 11 bases between. Here the CDR3 DNA reads TGTGCCAGCAGCCTAACATCTACCGAGCAGTACGTC. Protein: CASSLTSTEQYV.

The V gene is TRBV5-1, the J gene TRBJ2-1; D unclear. Germline V gene sequence: CDR1 SGHRS, CDR2 YFSETQ. This CDR3 region has 14 residues. V lost 2 bases, J lost 5 bases, and 11 bases lay in between. CDR3: CASSFRLSNNEQFF. DNA of the CDR3: TGCGCCAGCAGCTTTAGGCTCTCGAACAATGAGCAGTTCTTC.